Sequencing of this TCR beta chain was carried out in a study of coeliac disease. This CDR3 is 13 amino acids long. V was clipped by 5 bases and J by 6 bases, with 14 bases between them. Germline assignment: CDR1 MNHEY and CDR2 SMNVEV (reference sequence). Here immunoSEQ multiplex PCR was the method, and the copy in TCRdb shows in-frame clones only, minus some. The sample has under 2,000 clones; 65% to 85% are singletons. Study-wide findings and caveats: TRB repertoires were largely private, with most amino acid sequences found in only one sample. Lamina propria and intraepithelial cell fractions may contain each other's cells.

Turning to this clone: The antigen remains unidentified. This specimen includes other DNA sequences encoding the same CDR3.

Sequencing used lymphocytes from the gut lamina propria. The genes are TRBV27 and TRBJ2-7, with a tentative D call TRBD1 (6 bases). The clonotype originates from a human donor without celiac disease. Written as DNA, the CDR3 is TGTGCCAGCAGTCCACTGGGGGCGACCGAGCAGTACTTC. This encodes CASSPLGATEQYF.